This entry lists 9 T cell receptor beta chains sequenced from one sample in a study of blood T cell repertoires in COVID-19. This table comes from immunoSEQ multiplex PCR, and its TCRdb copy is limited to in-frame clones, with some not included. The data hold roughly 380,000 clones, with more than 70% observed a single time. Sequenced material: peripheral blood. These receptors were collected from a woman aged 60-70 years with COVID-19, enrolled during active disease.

CDR3 DNA: TGTGCCAGCAGCTCGGGGGAGGAAAAACTGTTTTTT. Translation: CASSSGEEKLFF. The chain is built from TRBV7-9 and TRBJ1-4, with TRBD1 as a possible D gene (5 bases). The CDR3 runs to 12 residues. Trimming took off 4 bases at V and 8 bases at J, with 8 bases between the two ends. Germline loops: CDR1 SEHNR, CDR2 FQNEAQ (reference sequence).

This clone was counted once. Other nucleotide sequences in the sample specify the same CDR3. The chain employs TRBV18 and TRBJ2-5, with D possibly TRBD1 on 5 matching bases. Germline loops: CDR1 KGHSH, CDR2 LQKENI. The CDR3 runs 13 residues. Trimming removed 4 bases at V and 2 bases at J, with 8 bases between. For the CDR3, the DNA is TGTGCCAGCTCACTCGGACAACAAGAGACCCAGTACTTC. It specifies CASSLGQQETQYF.

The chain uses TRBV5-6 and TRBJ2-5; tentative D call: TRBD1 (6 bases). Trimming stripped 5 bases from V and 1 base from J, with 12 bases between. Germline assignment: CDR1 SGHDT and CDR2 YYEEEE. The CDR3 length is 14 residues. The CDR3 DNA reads TGTGCCAGCAGTTACAGGGTTGTCCAAGAGACCCAGTACTTC. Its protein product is CASSYRVVQETQYF.

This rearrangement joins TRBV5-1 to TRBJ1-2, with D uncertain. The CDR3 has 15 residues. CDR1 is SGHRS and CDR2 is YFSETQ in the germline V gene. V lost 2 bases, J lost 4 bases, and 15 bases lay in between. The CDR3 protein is CASSLGGGRGYGYTF. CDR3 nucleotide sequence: TGCGCCAGCAGCTTAGGCGGAGGCCGGGGCTATGGCTACACCTTC.

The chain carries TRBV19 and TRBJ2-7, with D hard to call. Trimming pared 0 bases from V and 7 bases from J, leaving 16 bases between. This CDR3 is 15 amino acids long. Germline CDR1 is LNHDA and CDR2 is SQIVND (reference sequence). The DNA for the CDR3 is TGTGCCAGTAGTATAGAGACGCTGGCGGCGGCTGAGCAGTACTTC. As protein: CASSIETLAAAEQYF.

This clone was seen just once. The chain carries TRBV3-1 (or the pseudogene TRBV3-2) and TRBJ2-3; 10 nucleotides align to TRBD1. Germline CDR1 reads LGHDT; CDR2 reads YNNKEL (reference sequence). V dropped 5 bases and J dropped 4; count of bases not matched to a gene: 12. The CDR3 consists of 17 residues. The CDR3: CASSGAQGTGEPDTQYF. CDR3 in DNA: TGTGCCAGCAGCGGAGCTCAGGGGACAGGGGAACCAGATACGCAGTATTTT.

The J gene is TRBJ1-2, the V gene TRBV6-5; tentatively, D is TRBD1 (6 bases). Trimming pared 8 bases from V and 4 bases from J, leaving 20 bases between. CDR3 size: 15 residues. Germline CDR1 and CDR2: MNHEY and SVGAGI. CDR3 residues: CASLSGGGARYGYTF. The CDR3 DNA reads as TGTGCCAGCCTCTCCGGGGGGGGCGCACGCTATGGCTACACCTTC.

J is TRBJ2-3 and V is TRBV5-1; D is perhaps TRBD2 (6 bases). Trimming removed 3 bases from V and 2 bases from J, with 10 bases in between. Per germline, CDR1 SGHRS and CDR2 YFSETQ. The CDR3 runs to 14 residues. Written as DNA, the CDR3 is TGCGCCAGCAGCTGGGGGGACGCCACAGATACGCAGTATTTT. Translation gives CASSWGDATDTQYF. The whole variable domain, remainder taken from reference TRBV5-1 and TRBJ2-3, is KAGVTQTPRYLIKTRGQQVTLSCSPISGHRSVSWYQQTPGQGLQFLFEYFSETQRNKGNFPGRFSGRQFSNSRSEMNVSTLELGDSALYLCASSWGDATDTQYFGPGTRLTVL.

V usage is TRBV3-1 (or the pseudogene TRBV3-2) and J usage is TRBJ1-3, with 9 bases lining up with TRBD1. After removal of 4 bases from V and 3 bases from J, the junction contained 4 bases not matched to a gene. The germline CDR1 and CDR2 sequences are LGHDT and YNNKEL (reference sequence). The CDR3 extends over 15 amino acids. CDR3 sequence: CASSLDRGVGNTIYF. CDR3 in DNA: TGTGCCAGCAGCCTCGACAGGGGGGTTGGAAACACCATATATTTT.